One sample yielded the 9 T cell receptor beta chains listed below, sequenced in a study of STAT3 mutations in large granular lymphocyte leukemia. Overall study results and limits: At least one immunodominant TCR beta clonotype appeared in every T-cell large granular lymphocyte leukemia patient.

Clones were read by immunoSEQ multiplex PCR, and TCRdb kept only the in-frame ones, dropping some. The data show roughly 46,000 clones, with about 81% seen just once and roughly 0.42% held by the top ten. Their specific antigens are unknown. Material for sequencing was PBMCs. The receptors were gathered from a human donor with T large granular lymphocyte leukemia. Some clones in this sample may be carry-over from other donors' samples.

The chain joins TRBV28 to TRBJ1-3; D is unclear. Germline values: CDR1 MDHEN, CDR2 SYDVKM. V gave up 1 base and J gave up 0 bases, with 7 bases separating them. The CDR3 is 15 residues long. CDR3 DNA sequence: TGTGCCAGCAGTTTATTAGGATTCTCTGGAAACACCATATATTTT. Translated: CASSLLGFSGNTIYF. Full variable domain (missing parts from reference TRBV28 and TRBJ1-3): DVKVTQSSRYLVKRTGEKVFLECVQDMDHENMFWYRQDPGLGLRLIYFSYDVKMKEKGDIPEGYSVSREKKERFSLILESASTNQTSMYLCASSLLGFSGNTIYFGEGSWLTVV.

This clone has just a few counts. The rearrangement uses TRBV5-4 and TRBJ2-7; D is tentatively TRBD1 or TRBD2 (5 bases each). Germline CDR1 is SGHNT and CDR2 is YYREEE (reference sequence). The CDR3 contains 13 residues. The germline V and J ends were trimmed by 2 bases and 5 bases, with 11 bases remaining between them. The CDR3 nucleotides read TGTGCCAGCAGCTTTAGGGACGGGAACGAGCAGTACTTC. It codes for CASSFRDGNEQYF.

The CDR3 nucleotides read TGTGCCAGCTCACCACCTTTGTATCCTGAAGCTTTCTTT. Protein product: CASSPPLYPEAFF. The V call is TRBV18, the J call TRBJ1-1; no clear D. Germline CDR1 is KGHSH and CDR2 is LQKENI. The V gene lost 0 bases and the J gene lost 6 bases, with 8 bases spanning the gap. The CDR3 contains 13 residues.

V usage is TRBV5-1 and J usage is TRBJ1-4; possible D gene TRBD1, 6 bases. CDR1 is SGHRS and CDR2 is YFSETQ in the germline V gene. Trimming removed 0 bases at V and 8 bases at J, with 11 bases between. The length of the CDR3 is 14 residues. This CDR3 reads CASSLERGGEKLFF. The CDR3 bases are TGCGCCAGCAGCTTGGAGAGGGGGGGAGAAAAACTGTTTTTT.

J is TRBJ1-2 and V is TRBV7-8; the D is unclear. The CDR3 has 14 amino acids. Trimming took off 3 bases at V and 0 bases at J, with 8 bases between the two ends. The germline gives CDR1 SGHVS, CDR2 FQNEAQ. Here the CDR3 DNA reads TGTGCCAGCAGCTTCACACCTACTAACTATGGCTACACCTTC. This codes for CASSFTPTNYGYTF.

V is TRBV12-2 and J is TRBJ2-7; the listed D gene, TRBD2, was not tested against the DNA. TRBV12-2 is assigned pseudogene status. The CDR3 runs 14 residues. The CDR3 DNA reads as TGTGCAAGTCGCTTATGGAGGCGATCCTACGAGCAGTACGTC. It is translated as CASRLWRRSYEQYV.

This clone was observed a handful of times. J is TRBJ2-2 and V is TRBV2, with a possible D match to TRBD1 (6 bases). This CDR3 comprises 15 residues. V lost 6 bases to trimming and J lost 5 bases, with 16 bases between them. Germline lookup yields CDR1 SNHLY and CDR2 FYNNEI. Written as DNA, the CDR3 is TGTGCCAGCAGGCCGCTCAGGGGAAGGACCGGGGAGCTGTTTTTT. Translation gives CASRPLRGRTGELFF.

The chain couples TRBV5-6 to TRBJ1-2, with 10 bases that match TRBD1. Unmatched junction bases numbered 11, after V lost 4 bases and J lost 8 bases. CDR1 and CDR2 from the germline V gene are SGHDT and YYEEEE. This CDR3 contains 15 residues. CDR3 sequence reads: CASSPPGQGRLGYTF. The DNA of the CDR3 is TGTGCCAGCAGCCCCCCGGGACAGGGGAGACTCGGCTACACCTTC.

The chain uses TRBV11-2 and TRBJ2-1; D ambiguous. The CDR3 loop spans 13 amino acids. The ends were cut back, 0 bases at V and 8 bases at J, with 8 bases in the middle. Germline V CDR1 and CDR2: SGHAT, FQNNGV. The CDR3 protein is CASSLDHFDEQFF. As DNA, the CDR3 is TGTGCCAGCAGCTTAGATCACTTTGATGAGCAGTTCTTC.